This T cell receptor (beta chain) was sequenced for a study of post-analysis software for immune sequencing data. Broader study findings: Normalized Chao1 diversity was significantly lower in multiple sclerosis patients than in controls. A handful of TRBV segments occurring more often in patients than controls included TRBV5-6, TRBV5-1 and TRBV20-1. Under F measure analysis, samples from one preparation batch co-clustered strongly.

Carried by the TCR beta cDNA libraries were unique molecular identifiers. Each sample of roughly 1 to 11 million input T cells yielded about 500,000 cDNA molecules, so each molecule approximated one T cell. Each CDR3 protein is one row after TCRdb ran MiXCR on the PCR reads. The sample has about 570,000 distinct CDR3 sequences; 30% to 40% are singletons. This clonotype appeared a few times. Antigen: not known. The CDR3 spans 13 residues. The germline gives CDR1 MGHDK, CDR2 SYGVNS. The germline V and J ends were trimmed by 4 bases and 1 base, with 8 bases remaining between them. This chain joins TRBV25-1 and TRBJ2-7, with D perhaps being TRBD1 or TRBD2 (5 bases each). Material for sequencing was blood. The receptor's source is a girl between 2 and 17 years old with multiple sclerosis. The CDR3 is CASSAGASYEQYF. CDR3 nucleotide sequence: TGTGCCAGCAGTGCCGGGGCGTCCTACGAGCAGTACTTC.